Below are 2 T cell receptor beta chains sequenced from a single sample in a study of shared clonotypes between healthy human individuals. Terminally differentiated effector memory CD45RA+ cells were left out of the naive CD8 fraction, which was CD45RO-negative and positively selected for CCR7. This table comes from immunoSEQ multiplex PCR, and its TCRdb copy is limited to in-frame clones, with some not included. The sample records hundreds of thousands of clones, roughly 95% being singletons. What was sequenced was naive CD8+ T cells sorted from blood. The origin of the receptors is a woman in her twenties or thirties in good health.

The V and J genes are TRBV7-9 and TRBJ1-2; a possible D gene is TRBD1 (6 bases). This CDR3 comprises 19 residues. V gave up 0 bases and J gave up 2 bases, with 22 bases separating them. The germline V gene has CDR1 SEHNR and CDR2 FQNEAQ (reference sequence). The CDR3, as DNA: TGTGCCAGCAGCTTAGCGTGGACAGCTGAGGGGTTTGCAAACTATGGCTACACCTTC. Protein: CASSLAWTAEGFANYGYTF.

The rearrangement links TRBV6-1 to TRBJ2-7, with 7 nucleotides matching TRBD2. The J segment lost 6 bases and the V segment lost 1 base, leaving 6 bases of the junction unmatched. Germline values: CDR1 MNHNS, CDR2 SASEGT. The CDR3 is 14 amino acids. This CDR3 is CASSEESGISEQYF. CDR3 nucleotides: TGTGCCAGCAGTGAAGAGAGCGGGATAAGCGAGCAGTACTTC.